This passage covers 17 T cell receptor beta chains from one sample sequenced in a study of blood T cell repertoires in COVID-19. Clones were sequenced by immunoSEQ multiplex PCR, and TCRdb holds only the in-frame ones, with some missing. The sample records 55,000 to 80,000 clones, 81% being singletons. The sample comprised peripheral blood. The receptors were gathered from a woman aged 70 to 79 with acute or convalescent COVID-19.

The genes are TRBV18 and TRBJ1-1; 7 bases are shared with TRBD1. Germline assignment: CDR1 KGHSH and CDR2 LQKENI. V was clipped by 6 bases and J by 11 bases; unmatched bases: 21. The CDR3 totals 16 residues. CDR3 region: CASSEEQGTQLTGAFF. In nucleotides, the CDR3 is TGTGCCAGCTCGGAGGAACAGGGGACGCAATTAACAGGGGCTTTCTTT.

The chain couples TRBV7-6 to TRBJ2-5, with 12 bases aligning to TRBD2. The CDR3 is made up of 16 amino acids. Per germline, CDR1 SGHVS and CDR2 FNYEAQ. After removal of 4 bases from V and 6 bases from J, the junction contained 9 bases not matched to a gene. The CDR3 coding sequence is TGTGCCAGCAGCTCCTCTAGCGGGGGGGCCGGGAAGACCCAGTACTTC. Its protein is CASSSSSGGAGKTQYF. The entire variable domain, with the rest obtained from reference TRBV7-6 and TRBJ2-5, is as follows: GAGVSQSPRYKVTKRGQDVALRCDPISGHVSLYWYRQALGQGPEFLTYFNYEAQQDKSGLPNDRFSAERPEGSISTLTIQRTEQRDSAMYRCASSSSSGGAGKTQYFGPGTRLLVL.

The chain has TRBV11-2 and TRBJ2-5; D ambiguous. V was shortened by 0 bases and J by 3 bases, with 5 bases between the two germline ends. From germline, CDR1 is SGHAT and CDR2 FQNNGV. This CDR3 contains 13 residues. Here the CDR3 DNA reads TGTGCCAGCAGCTTAGAACGGGAAGAGACCCAGTACTTC. It translates to CASSLEREETQYF. The variable domain in full, completed from reference TRBV11-2 and TRBJ2-5, reads EAGVAQSPRYKIIEKRQSVAFWCNPISGHATLYWYQQILGQGPKLLIQFQNNGVVDDSQLPKDRFSAERLKGVDSTLKIQPAKLEDSAVYLCASSLEREETQYFGPGTRLLVL.

The chain recombines TRBV2 with TRBJ2-7, with 11 nucleotides matching TRBD1. With 7 bases clipped from V and 8 bases from J, the junction kept 10 bases outside the gene matches. The germline gives CDR1 SNHLY, CDR2 FYNNEI. There are 14 residues in the CDR3. CDR3 loop: CASTTGTGGRKQYF. The DNA of the CDR3 is TGTGCCAGCACAACCGGGACAGGGGGACGGAAGCAGTACTTC.

The chain combines TRBV30 with TRBJ2-3, with TRBD1 identical over 9 bases. The CDR3 length is 15 residues. J lost 0 bases, V lost 5 bases, and 6 bases had no gene match. CDR1 and CDR2 from the germline V gene are GTSNPN and SVGIG (reference sequence). This CDR3 is CAWGGQGASTDTQYF. CDR3 nucleotides: TGTGCCTGGGGGGGACAGGGTGCTAGCACAGATACGCAGTATTTT.

The rearrangement joins TRBV27 to TRBJ1-2, with TRBD1 as a possible D gene (5 bases). The V and J ends lost 3 bases and 2 bases respectively, with 10 bases between them. The CDR3 has 14 residues. Germline V gene data show CDR1 as MNHEY and CDR2 as SMNVEV (reference sequence). The CDR3 spells CASSFLPGNYGYTF. The CDR3 nucleotides are TGTGCCAGCAGTTTTCTCCCAGGGAACTATGGCTACACCTTC.

CDR3 sequence (DNA): TGTGCCAGCAGTTTGGGAGGGGGCTATGGCTACACCTTC. It codes for CASSLGGGYGYTF. This chain links TRBV28 with TRBJ1-2, with D tentatively TRBD1 (6 bases). Trimming pared 3 bases from V and 4 bases from J, leaving 9 bases between. This CDR3 has 13 amino acids. Germline V gene sequence: CDR1 MDHEN, CDR2 SYDVKM.

The V gene is TRBV2, the J gene TRBJ2-1, with TRBD2 matching over 8 bases. The CDR3 sequence is 16 residues long. With V trimmed by 0 bases and J by 3 bases, 4 bases remained unmatched. Per germline, CDR1 SNHLY and CDR2 FYNNEI. The CDR3 DNA reads TGTGCCAGCAGTGAAGCGCGGCTAGCGGGCTACAATGAGCAGTTCTTC. Its translation: CASSEARLAGYNEQFF.

The chain carries TRBV6-1 and TRBJ2-7; D is perhaps TRBD2 (5 bases). Per germline, CDR1 MNHNS and CDR2 SASEGT. CDR3 length equals 15 residues. Deletions cut 1 base from V and 1 base from J, with 11 bases between. The CDR3 DNA follows: TGTGCCAGCAGTGAAGGGACTGTTGGTTCCTACGAGCAGTACTTC. As protein: CASSEGTVGSYEQYF.

This chain joins TRBV7-9 and TRBJ1-2; D is unclear. Germline V gives CDR1 SEHNR, CDR2 FQNEAQ (reference sequence). With 5 bases removed from V and 2 bases from J, the gap between germline ends came to 15 bases. The CDR3 extends over 15 amino acids. In nucleotides, the CDR3 is TGTGCCAGCAGCCCCCGGGAGGGAATAAACTATGGCTACACCTTC. It yields the protein CASSPREGINYGYTF.

V gene TRBV3-1 (or the pseudogene TRBV3-2) combines with J gene TRBJ2-3, with a possible D match to TRBD2 (6 bases). This CDR3 contains 17 residues. Deletions cut 0 bases from V and 1 base from J, with 14 bases between. Germline CDR1 is LGHDT and CDR2 is YNNKEL (reference sequence). This chain's CDR3 is CASSQDLMASGTDTQYF. The CDR3 region has the DNA TGTGCCAGCAGCCAAGATCTGATGGCTAGCGGCACAGATACGCAGTATTTT.

The chain has TRBV5-4 and TRBJ2-1, with 7 bases identical to TRBD2. Germline CDR1 is SGHNT and CDR2 is YYREEE (reference sequence). This CDR3 has 14 amino acids. Trimming at V came to 1 base and at J to 9 bases, leaving 7 bases not matched to a gene. This CDR3 reads CASSLIGSGGEQFF. CDR3 DNA: TGTGCCAGCAGCTTGATAGGATCGGGGGGTGAGCAGTTCTTC.

The chain has TRBV7-8 and TRBJ1-5, with D unresolved. The CDR3 consists of 16 residues. Trimming cost V 1 base and J 3 bases, with 13 bases left between them. CDR1 SGHVS and CDR2 FQNEAQ come from the germline V gene. CDR3 amino acids: CASSLDRGNNNQPQHF. The DNA of the CDR3 is TGTGCCAGCAGCTTAGATAGAGGGAACAACAATCAGCCCCAGCATTTT.

The chain carries TRBV3-1 (or the pseudogene TRBV3-2) and TRBJ2-4; TRBD1 aligns across 7 bases. The V gene end was trimmed by 1 base and the J gene end by 4 bases; junction bases not matched to a gene: 7. Germline V gene data show CDR1 as LGHDT and CDR2 as YNNKEL (reference sequence). This CDR3 has 16 residues. CDR3: CASSQGGQGQKNIQYF. CDR3 in DNA: TGTGCCAGCAGCCAAGGAGGCCAGGGACAGAAAAACATTCAGTACTTC.

This chain uses TRBV19 with TRBJ1-2; unclear D gene. Trimming removed 5 bases from V and 1 base from J, with 8 bases in between. Germline assignment: CDR1 LNHDA and CDR2 SQIVND (reference sequence). The CDR3 has 13 amino acids. The CDR3 sequence is CASSVQDNYGYTF. As DNA, the CDR3 is TGTGCCAGTAGTGTGCAGGATAACTATGGCTACACCTTC.

The chain is built from TRBV18 and TRBJ1-2; 7 nucleotides line up with TRBD1. Unmatched junction bases numbered 9, after V lost 2 bases and J lost 3 bases. The germline V gene has CDR1 KGHSH and CDR2 LQKENI. This CDR3 comprises 16 residues. The CDR3 DNA follows: TGTGCCAGCTCACCATTCGAGGGGGCGCAAGACTATGGCTACACCTTC. Translated, it gives CASSPFEGAQDYGYTF.

The chain joins TRBV7-9 to TRBJ2-7, with a tentative D call TRBD2 (6 bases). The germline gives CDR1 SEHNR, CDR2 FQNEAQ (reference sequence). V lost 4 bases and J 0 bases, leaving 10 bases between the germline ends. This CDR3 region has 14 residues. CDR3 amino acids: CASSSGTSSYEQYF. Here the CDR3 DNA reads TGTGCCAGCAGCTCCGGGACTTCCTCCTACGAGCAGTACTTC.